Each of the 5 T cell receptor beta chains below was sequenced from the same sample in a study of regulatory T cells in long-lasting Graves disease. Time point indicated: persistent/refractory GD, antithyroid drugs over 5 years with positive TRAb. PBMC RNA served as the TCR library source. CDR3 regions were amplified by Arm-PCR using iRepertoire HTBI primers to build TCR beta libraries. MiXCR, run by TCRdb on the multiplex PCR reads, gives a single entry per CDR3 protein. The table records over 650,000 distinct CDR3 sequences, about 32% of them present only once. Sequencing was performed on peripheral blood mononuclear cells (PBMCs), taken when the disease was refractory, from a patient treated with antithyroid drugs. These receptor sequences come from a female donor with Graves disease.

The table lists this clonotype with many counts. The chain recombines TRBV27 with TRBJ1-1; D unclear. Germline V CDR1 and CDR2: MNHEY, SMNVEV (reference sequence). The CDR3 spans 15 residues. V was trimmed by 3 bases and J by 1 base, leaving 12 bases between them. The CDR3 DNA follows: TGTGCCAGCAGTTTCGGTTCAACGCAGAACACTGAAGCTTTCTTT. It encodes CASSFGSTQNTEAFF.

This chain uses TRBV2 with TRBJ2-7, with D possibly TRBD1 on 6 matching bases. The CDR3 sequence is 14 residues long. Trimming took off 2 bases at V and 2 bases at J, with 10 bases between the two ends. Germline V gene data show CDR1 as SNHLY and CDR2 as FYNNEI. The CDR3 spells CASSEPGGPYEQYF. The CDR3 DNA reads TGTGCCAGCAGTGAACCTGGGGGCCCCTACGAGCAGTACTTC.

This clonotype came up a few times. The rearrangement uses TRBV29-1 and TRBJ2-2, with 7 bases aligning to TRBD2. CDR1 is SQVTM, CDR2 ANQGSEA, per germline. The CDR3 spans 16 residues. V trimming: 1 base; J trimming: 4 bases; junction bases outside the gene matches: 9. CDR3 loop: CSVEAGEGLSTGELFF. CDR3 sequence (DNA): TGCAGCGTTGAAGCTGGGGAGGGGCTCAGCACCGGGGAGCTGTTTTTT.

The sample holds a few counts of this clonotype. The genes are TRBV15 and TRBJ2-7; D unresolved. Trimming stripped 1 base from V and 3 bases from J, with 4 bases between. The CDR3 consists of 12 residues. CDR1 is LNHNV, CDR2 YYDKDF, per germline (reference sequence). The CDR3 region is CATSRANYEQYF. CDR3 sequence (DNA): TGTGCCACCAGCAGAGCTAACTACGAGCAGTACTTC.

This clonotype was detected a few times. The rearrangement joins TRBV7-2 to TRBJ2-7; 11 bases map to TRBD2. Germline V CDR1 and CDR2: SGHTA, FQGNSA. CDR3 length: 17 amino acids. With 0 bases clipped from V and 2 bases from J, the junction kept 6 bases outside the gene matches. CDR3 sequence (DNA): TGTGCCAGCAGCTTAGCCGGGACTAGCGGAGTTACCTACGAGCAGTACTTC. Amino acid sequence: CASSLAGTSGVTYEQYF.